This T cell receptor beta chain is from a study of T cells in Graves' hyperthyroidism and ophthalmopathy. Patients were excluded because of uncontrolled infection, other autoimmune disease, pregnancy or lactation. This clonotype was counted a single time. TCR beta CDR3 region amplification was performed from RNA transcripts. Initially, a first-round RT-PCR of the TCR CDR3 employed the HTBI primer set. TCRdb reanalysed the multiplex PCR reads using MiXCR and keeps one entry per CDR3 protein. The sample lists some 690,000 distinct CDR3 sequences, 17% occurring once. V was clipped by 5 bases and J by 4 bases, with 20 bases between them. The CDR3 has 16 amino acids. Germline V lookup: CDR1 SGHTA, CDR2 FQGTGA.

The sequencing sample was made of blood. The source is a man between 45 and 60 years old with Graves' hyperthyroidism. V gene TRBV7-3 combines with J gene TRBJ2-5; a weak D match, TRBD2 (5 bases). CDR3 loop: CASSRETGSGGETQYF. In DNA, the CDR3 is TGTGCCAGCAGCCGAGAGACGGGTTCCGGAGGAGAGACCCAGTACTTC.